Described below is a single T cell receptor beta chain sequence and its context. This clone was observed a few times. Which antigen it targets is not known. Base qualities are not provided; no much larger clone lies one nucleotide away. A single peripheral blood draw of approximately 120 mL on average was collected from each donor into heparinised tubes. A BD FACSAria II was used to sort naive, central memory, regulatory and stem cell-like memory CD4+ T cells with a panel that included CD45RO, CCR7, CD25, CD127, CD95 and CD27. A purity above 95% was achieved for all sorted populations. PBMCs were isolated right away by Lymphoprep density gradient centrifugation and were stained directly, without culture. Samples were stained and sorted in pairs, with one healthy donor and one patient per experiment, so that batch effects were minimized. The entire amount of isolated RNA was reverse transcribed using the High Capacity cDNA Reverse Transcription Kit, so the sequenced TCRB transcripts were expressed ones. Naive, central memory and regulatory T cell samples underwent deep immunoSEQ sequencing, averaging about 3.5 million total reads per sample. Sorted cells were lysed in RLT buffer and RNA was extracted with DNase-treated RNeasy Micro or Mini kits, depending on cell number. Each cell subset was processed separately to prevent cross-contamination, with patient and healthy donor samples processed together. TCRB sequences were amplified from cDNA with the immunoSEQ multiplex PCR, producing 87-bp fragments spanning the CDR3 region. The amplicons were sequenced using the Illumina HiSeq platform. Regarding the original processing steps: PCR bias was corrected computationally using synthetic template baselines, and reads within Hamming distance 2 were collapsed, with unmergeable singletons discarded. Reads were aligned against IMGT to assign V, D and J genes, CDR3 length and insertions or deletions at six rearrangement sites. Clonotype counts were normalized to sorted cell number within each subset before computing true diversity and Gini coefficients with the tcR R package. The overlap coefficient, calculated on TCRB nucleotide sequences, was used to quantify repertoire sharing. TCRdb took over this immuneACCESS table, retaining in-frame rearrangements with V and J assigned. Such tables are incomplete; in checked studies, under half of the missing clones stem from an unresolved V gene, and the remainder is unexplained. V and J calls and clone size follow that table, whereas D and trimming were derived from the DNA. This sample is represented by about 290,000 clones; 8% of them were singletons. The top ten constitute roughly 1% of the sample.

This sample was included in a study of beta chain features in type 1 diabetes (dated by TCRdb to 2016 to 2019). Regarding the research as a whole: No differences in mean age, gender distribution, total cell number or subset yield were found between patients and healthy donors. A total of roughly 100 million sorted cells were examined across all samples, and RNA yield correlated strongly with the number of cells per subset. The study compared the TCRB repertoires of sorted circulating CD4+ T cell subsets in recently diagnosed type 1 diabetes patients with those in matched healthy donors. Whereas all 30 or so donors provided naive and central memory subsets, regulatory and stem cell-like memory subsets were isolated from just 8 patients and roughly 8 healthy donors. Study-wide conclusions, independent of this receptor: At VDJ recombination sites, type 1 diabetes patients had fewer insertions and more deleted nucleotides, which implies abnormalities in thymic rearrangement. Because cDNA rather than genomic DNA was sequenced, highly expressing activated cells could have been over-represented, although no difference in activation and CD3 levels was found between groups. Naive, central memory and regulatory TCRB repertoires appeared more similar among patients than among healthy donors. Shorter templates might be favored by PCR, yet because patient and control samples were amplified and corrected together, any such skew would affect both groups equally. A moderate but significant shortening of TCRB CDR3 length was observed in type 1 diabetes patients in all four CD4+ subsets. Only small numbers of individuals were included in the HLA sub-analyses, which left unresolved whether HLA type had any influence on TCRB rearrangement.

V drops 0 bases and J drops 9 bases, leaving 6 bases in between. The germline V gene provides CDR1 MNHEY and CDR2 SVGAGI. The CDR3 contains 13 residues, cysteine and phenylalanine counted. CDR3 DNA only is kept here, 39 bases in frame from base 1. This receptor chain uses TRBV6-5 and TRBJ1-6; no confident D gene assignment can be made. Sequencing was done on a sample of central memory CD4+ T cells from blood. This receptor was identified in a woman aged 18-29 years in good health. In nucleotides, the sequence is TGTGCCAGCAGTTACTCGGGCAGTTCACCCCTCCACTTT. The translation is CASSYSGSSPLHF.